This paragraph reports one TCR beta chain. This sample is drawn from a study of T cell responses to AZD1222 COVID-19 vaccine. Produced via immunoSEQ multiplex PCR; TCRdb's table is partial and in-frame only. In the table there are 150,000 to 200,000 clones, roughly nine tenths of which are singletons. The sample in question was peripheral blood, obtained 28 days after the second AZD1222 dose. The TCR originated in an adult who received the AZD1222 COVID-19 vaccine.

The CDR3 region is CASSPRSSATNEKLFF. The CDR3 nucleotides are TGTGCCAGCAGCCCGCGGAGTTCTGCAACTAATGAAAAACTGTTTTTT. The chain links TRBV7-9 to TRBJ1-4; D unresolved. This CDR3 contains 16 residues. Germline lookup yields CDR1 SEHNR and CDR2 FQNEAQ (reference sequence). The V gene lost 5 bases and the J gene lost 0 bases, with 13 bases spanning the gap.